This T cell receptor beta chain was recovered during a study of early T cells in non-severe SARS-CoV-2 infection. Study information: Sequenced material consisted of bulk RNA (from unsorted whole blood), and chains were unpaired.

General study points: Reliance on VDJdb matching favored anti-spike CD8 responses; private and CD4 specificities were missed.

The length of the CDR3 is 12 residues. Germline-derived CDR1 and CDR2 are DFQATT and SNEGSKA (reference sequence). V was clipped by 7 bases and J by 6 bases; unmatched bases: 6. Unique molecular identifiers (one per individual cDNA molecule) were attached. TCRdb reprocessed the 5' RACE reads with MiXCR, giving one entry per CDR3 protein. The table shows 90,000 or so distinct CDR3 sequences, with 14% to 15% occurring only once. A few counts support this clonotype. Its antigen remains unknown. The receptor comes from an adult who was a healthcare worker with PCR-confirmed SARS-CoV-2 infection or an uninfected control (not recorded which). Material for sequencing was whole blood. The chain carries TRBV20-1 and TRBJ2-1; TRBD2 matches 7 bases. The DNA of the CDR3 is TGCAGTGGGAGGACTAGTCCCAATGAGCAGTTCTTC. Its protein is CSGRTSPNEQFF.